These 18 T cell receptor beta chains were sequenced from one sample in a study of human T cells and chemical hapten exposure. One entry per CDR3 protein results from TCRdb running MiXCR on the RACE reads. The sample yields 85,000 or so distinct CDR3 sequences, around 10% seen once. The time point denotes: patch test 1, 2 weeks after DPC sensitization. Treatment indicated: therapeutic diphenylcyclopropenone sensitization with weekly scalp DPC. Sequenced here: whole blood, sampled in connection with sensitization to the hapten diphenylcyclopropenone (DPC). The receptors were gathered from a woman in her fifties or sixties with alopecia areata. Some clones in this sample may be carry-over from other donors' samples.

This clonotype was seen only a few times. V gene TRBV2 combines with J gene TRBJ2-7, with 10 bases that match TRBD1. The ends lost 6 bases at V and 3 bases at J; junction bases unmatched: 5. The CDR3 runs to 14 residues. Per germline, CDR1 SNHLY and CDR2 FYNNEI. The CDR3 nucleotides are TGTGCCAGCAGGAGACAGGGGGCGAACTACGAGCAGTACTTC. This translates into CASRRQGANYEQYF.

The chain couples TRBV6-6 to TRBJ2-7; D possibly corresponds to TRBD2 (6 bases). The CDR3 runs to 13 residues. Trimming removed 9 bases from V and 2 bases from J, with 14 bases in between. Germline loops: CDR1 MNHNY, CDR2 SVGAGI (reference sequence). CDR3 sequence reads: CASWAGGTYEQYF. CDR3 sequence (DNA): TGTGCCAGTTGGGCCGGGGGTACCTACGAGCAGTACTTC.

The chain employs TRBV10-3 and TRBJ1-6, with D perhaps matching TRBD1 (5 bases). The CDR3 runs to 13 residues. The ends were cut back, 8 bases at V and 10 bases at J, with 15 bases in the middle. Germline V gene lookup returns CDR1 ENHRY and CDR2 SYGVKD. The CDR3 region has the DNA TGTGCCATCTGCGTAGGGGACGGCTCACCCCTCCACTTT. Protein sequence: CAICVGDGSPLHF.

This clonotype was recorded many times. The CDR3 spells CSARRRGLYNEQFF. Written as DNA, the CDR3 is TGCAGTGCTAGGAGGCGGGGGTTATACAATGAGCAGTTCTTC. This sequence joins TRBV20-1 and TRBJ2-1, with 7 positions matching TRBD2. The CDR3 has 14 residues. CDR1 is DFQATT, CDR2 SNEGSKA, per germline (reference sequence). Germline trimming cut 3 bases from V and 4 bases from J; bases unmatched to any gene: 6.

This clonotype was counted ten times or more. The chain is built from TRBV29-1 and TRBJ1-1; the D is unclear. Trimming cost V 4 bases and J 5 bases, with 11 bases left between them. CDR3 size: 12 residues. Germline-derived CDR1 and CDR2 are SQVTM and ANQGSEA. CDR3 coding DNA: TGCAGCGTTGGGACCCGTCAGACTGAAGCTTTCTTT. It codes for CSVGTRQTEAFF.

This CDR3 is CSVEVSTDTQYF. The CDR3 DNA is TGCAGCGTTGAGGTTAGCACAGATACGCAGTATTTT. J is TRBJ2-3 and V is TRBV29-1; no clear D. The length of the CDR3 is 12 residues. V was shortened by 3 bases and J by 0 bases, with 4 bases between the two germline ends. Germline CDR1 is SQVTM and CDR2 is ANQGSEA.

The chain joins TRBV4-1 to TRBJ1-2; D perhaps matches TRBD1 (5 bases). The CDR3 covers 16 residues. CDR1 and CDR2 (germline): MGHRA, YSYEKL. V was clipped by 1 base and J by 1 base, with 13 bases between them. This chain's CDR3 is CASSQVKTGVNYGYTF. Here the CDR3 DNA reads TGCGCCAGCAGCCAAGTTAAGACGGGGGTTAACTATGGCTACACCTTC.

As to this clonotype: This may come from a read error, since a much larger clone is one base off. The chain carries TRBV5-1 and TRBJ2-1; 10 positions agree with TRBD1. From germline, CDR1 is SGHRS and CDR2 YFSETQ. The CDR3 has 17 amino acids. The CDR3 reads CTSSLMRTGGGYNEQFF. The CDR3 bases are TGCACCAGCAGCTTGATGAGGACAGGGGGTGGATACAATGAGCAGTTCTTC.

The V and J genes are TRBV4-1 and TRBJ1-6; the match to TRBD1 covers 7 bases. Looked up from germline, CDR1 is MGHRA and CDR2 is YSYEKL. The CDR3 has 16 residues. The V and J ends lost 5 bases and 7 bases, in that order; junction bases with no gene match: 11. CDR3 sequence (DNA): TGCGCCAGCAGCTCGACCGGGACAGCAAAGAATTCACCCCTCCACTTT. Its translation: CASSSTGTAKNSPLHF.

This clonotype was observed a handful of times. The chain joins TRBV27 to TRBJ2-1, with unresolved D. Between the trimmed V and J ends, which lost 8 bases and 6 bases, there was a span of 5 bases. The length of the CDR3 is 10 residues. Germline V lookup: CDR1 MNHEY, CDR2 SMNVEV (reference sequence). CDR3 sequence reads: CASGPNEQFF. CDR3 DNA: TGTGCCAGCGGACCCAATGAGCAGTTCTTC.

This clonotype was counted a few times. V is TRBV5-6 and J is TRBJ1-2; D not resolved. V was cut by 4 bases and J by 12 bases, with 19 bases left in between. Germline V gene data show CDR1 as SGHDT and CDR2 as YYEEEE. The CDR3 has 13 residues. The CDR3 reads CASSPRVPSFHTF. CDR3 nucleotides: TGTGCCAGCAGCCCAAGGGTCCCGAGCTTCCACACCTTC.

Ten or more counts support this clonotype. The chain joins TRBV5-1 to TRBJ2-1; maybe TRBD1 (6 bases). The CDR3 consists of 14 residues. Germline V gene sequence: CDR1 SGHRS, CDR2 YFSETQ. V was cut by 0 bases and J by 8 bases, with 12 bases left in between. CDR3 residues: CASSLVGAGDEQFF. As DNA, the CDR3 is TGCGCCAGCAGCTTGGTTGGGGCAGGGGATGAGCAGTTCTTC.

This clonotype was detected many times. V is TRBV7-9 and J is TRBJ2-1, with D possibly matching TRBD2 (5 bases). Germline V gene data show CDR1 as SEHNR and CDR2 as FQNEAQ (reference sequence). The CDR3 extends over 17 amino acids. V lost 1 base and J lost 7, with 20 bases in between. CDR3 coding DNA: TGTGCCAGCAGCTTAGGAGTTTATGGTGCGGGCCTGAATGAGCAGTTCTTC. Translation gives CASSLGVYGAGLNEQFF.

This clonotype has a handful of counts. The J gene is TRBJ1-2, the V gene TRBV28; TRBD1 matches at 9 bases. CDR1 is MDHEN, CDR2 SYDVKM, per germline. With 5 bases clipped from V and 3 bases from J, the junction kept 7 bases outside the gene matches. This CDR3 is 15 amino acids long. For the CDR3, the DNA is TGTGCCAGCAGTACGCCGGGACAGGGAGACTATGGCTACACCTTC. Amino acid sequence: CASSTPGQGDYGYTF.

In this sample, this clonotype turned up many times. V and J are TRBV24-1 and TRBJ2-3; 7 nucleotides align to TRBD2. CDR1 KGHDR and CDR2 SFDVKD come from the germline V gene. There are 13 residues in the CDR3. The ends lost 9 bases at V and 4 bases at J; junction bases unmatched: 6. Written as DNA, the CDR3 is TGTGCCACCGGGCTAGCGGAATCAGATACGCAGTATTTT. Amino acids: CATGLAESDTQYF.

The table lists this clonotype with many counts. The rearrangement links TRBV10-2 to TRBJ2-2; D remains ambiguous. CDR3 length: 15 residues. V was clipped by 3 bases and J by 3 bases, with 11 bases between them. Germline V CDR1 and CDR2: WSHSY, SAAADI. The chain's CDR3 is CASSDGRSYTGELFF. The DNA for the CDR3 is TGCGCCAGCAGTGATGGTCGGTCTTACACCGGGGAGCTGTTTTTT.

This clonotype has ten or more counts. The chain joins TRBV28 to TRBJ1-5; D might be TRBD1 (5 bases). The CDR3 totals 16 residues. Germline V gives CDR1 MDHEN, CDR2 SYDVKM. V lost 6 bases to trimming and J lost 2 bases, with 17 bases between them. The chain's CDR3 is CASSSPRGAGNQPQHF. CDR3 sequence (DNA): TGTGCCAGCAGCTCCCCTAGAGGGGCAGGCAATCAGCCCCAGCATTTT.

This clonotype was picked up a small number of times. CDR3 loop: CASRLTNSNQPQHF. The CDR3 DNA reads as TGTGCCAGCAGACTCACTAATAGCAATCAGCCCCAGCATTTT. The chain recombines TRBV6-6 with TRBJ1-5; D is ambiguous. The CDR3 runs 14 residues. V lost 6 bases to trimming and J lost 0 bases, with 9 bases between them. Germline lookup yields CDR1 MNHNY and CDR2 SVGAGI (reference sequence).